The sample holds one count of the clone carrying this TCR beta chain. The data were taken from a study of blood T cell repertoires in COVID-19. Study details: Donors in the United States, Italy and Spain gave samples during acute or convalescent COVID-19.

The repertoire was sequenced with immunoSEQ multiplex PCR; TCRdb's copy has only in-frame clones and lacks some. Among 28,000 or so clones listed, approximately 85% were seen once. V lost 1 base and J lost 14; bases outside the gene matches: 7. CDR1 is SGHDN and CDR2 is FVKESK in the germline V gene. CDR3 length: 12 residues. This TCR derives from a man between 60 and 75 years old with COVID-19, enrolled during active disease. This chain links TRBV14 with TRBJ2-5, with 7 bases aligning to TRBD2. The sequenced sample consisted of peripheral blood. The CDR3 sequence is CASSQVLGRLYF. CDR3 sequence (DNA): TGTGCCAGCAGCCAAGTACTCGGGAGGCTCTACTTC.